The present entry profiles one TCR beta chain with its context. Its antigen is undetermined. The data are from a study of cytomegalovirus exposure and HLA in healthy donors. Overall study results and limits: TCR beta chains numbering more than 150 were designated cytomegalovirus-associated.

The V gene end was trimmed by 4 bases and the J gene end by 3 bases; junction bases not matched to a gene: 2. Looked up from germline, CDR1 is SGHRS and CDR2 is YFSETQ. This CDR3 has 15 residues. Sequencing used immunoSEQ multiplex PCR; TCRdb keeps in-frame clones, though not all of them. The sample consists of about 160,000 clones, roughly 90% of them appearing once. This TCR was recovered from a woman in her 30s in good health and CMV-seronegative. Sequenced material: PBMCs. The chain couples TRBV5-1 to TRBJ2-3; 13 nucleotides line up with TRBD2. This CDR3 is CASSPGLAGTDTQYF. The DNA of the CDR3 is TGCGCCAGCAGCCCGGGACTAGCGGGGACAGATACGCAGTATTTT.